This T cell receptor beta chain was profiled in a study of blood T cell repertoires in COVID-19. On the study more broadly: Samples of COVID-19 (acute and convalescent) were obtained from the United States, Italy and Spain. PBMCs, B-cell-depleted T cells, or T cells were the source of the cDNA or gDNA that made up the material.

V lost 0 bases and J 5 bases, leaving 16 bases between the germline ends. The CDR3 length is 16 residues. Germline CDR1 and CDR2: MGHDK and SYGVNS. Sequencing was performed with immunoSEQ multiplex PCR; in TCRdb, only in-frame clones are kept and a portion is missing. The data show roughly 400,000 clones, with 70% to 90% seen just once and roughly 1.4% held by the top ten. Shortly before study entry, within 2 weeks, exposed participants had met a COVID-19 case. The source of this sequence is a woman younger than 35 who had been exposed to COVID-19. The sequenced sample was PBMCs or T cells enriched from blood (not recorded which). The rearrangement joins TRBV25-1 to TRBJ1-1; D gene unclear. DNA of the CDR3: TGTGCCAGCAGTGAATATAGTCCCGGGATGGTAACTGAAGCTTTCTTT. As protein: CASSEYSPGMVTEAFF.